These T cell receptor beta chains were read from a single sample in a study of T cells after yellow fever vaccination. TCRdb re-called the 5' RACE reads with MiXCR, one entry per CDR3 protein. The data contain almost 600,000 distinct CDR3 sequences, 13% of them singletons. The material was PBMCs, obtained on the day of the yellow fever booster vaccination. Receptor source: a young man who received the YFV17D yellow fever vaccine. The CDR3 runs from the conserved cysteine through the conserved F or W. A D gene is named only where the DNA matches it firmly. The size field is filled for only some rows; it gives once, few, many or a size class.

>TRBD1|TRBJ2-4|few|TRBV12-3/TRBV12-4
TGTGCCAGCAGTGATGCCGGGACAGGGAGGCTCTTC
CASSDAGTGRLF
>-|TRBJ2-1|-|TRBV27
TGTGCCAGCAGTCGGATTGGGTTTGGTGAGCAGTTCTTC
CASSRIGFGEQFF
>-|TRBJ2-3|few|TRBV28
TGTGCCAGCAGTTTTGGAGTGCATGGGTCGGCAGATACGCAGTATTTT
CASSFGVHGSADTQYF
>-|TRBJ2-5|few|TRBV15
TGTGCCACCAGCTCAGGGTTAGAGACCCAGTACTTC
CATSSGLETQYF
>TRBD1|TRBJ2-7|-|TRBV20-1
TGCAGTGCTACCCTCCCCCCCGGGACAGGATTCGAGGAGCAGTACTTC
CSATLPPGTGFEEQYF
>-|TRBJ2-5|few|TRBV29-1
TGCAGCGTTAAAACGGGAGCGGAGACCCAGTACTTC
CSVKTGAETQYF
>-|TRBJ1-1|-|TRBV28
TGTGCCAGCAGTTTGAATTCAGGCATGAACACTGAAGCTTTCTTT
CASSLNSGMNTEAFF
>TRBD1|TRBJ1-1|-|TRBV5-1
TGCGCCAGCAGCTTCGACAGGGGGCTTATGAACACTGAAGCTTTCTTT
CASSFDRGLMNTEAFF
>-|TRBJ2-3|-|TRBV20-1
TGCAGTGCTAGGAGAGGGAATTTAGCAGATACGCAGTATTTT
CSARRGNLADTQYF
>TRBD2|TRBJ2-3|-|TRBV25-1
TGTGCCAGCAGTGAACTAGCGGGAGGAAGGCTTAATACGCAGTATTTT
CASSELAGGRLNTQYF
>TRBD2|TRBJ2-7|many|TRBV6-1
TGTGCCAGCAGCCGAGGGACTAGCGGTTCCTACGAGCAGTACTTC
CASSRGTSGSYEQYF
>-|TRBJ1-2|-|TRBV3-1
TGTGCCAGCAGCCAAGGGGTCTATGGCTACACCTTC
CASSQGVYGYTF
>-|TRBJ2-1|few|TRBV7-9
TGTGCCAGCAGCTTAGACGGTAGGAATGAGCAGTTCTTC
CASSLDGRNEQFF
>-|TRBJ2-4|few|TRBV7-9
TGTGCCAGCAGCTTAGGATTCGGTAAAAACATTCAGTACTTC
CASSLGFGKNIQYF
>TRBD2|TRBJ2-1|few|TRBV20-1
TGCAGTGCAGCCGGACTAGCGGTGTTCGGTCAGCAGTTCTTC
CSAAGLAVFGQQFF
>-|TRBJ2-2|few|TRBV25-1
TGTGCCAGCAGTACAATCCACCCCGGGGAGCTGTTTTTT
CASSTIHPGELFF
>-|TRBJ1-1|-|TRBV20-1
TGCAGTGCTAGATGGGACACTGAAGCTTTCTTT
CSARWDTEAFF
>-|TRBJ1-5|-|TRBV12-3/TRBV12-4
TGTGCCAGCAGTTTAGGGTCCATTTATCAGCCCCAGCATTTT
CASSLGSIYQPQHF
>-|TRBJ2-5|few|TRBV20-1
TGCAGTGCTAGTCGCCAGGGAATGGCCCAGTACTTC
CSASRQGMAQYF
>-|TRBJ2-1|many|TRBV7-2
TGTGCCAGCAGCTTAGGCCATGAGCAGTTCTTC
CASSLGHEQFF
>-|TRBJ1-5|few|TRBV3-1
TGTGCCAGCAGCCAAGTTAACAATCAGCCCCAGCATTTT
CASSQVNNQPQHF
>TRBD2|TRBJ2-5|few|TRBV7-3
TGTGCCAGCAGCTTTAGCGGGAGGAGTGAGACCCAGTACTTC
CASSFSGRSETQYF
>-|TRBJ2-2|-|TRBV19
TGTGCCAGTAGTATGGAACAGCAGAACACCGGGGAGCTGTTTTTT
CASSMEQQNTGELFF
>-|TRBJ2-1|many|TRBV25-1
TGTGCCAGCAGTGAATCCTACAATGAGCAGTTCTTC
CASSESYNEQFF
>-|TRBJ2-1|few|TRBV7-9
TGTGCCAGCAGCTTGCTCGACGGGACGAAACCGTACAATGAGCAGTTCTTC
CASSLLDGTKPYNEQFF